Listed below are T cell receptor beta chains from one sample, sequenced in a study of T-cell reconstitution after alpha-beta-depleted transplantation in children. TCRdb passed the PCR reads through MiXCR, listing each CDR3 protein once. Counted here are about 580,000 distinct CDR3 sequences, 20% to 25% occurring once; the ten biggest clones make up 11% to 15%. The sequencing here drew on PBMCs, mostly from graft donor cells, taken 360 days after TCRalphabeta/CD19-depleted stem cell transplant. All receptors derive from a boy younger than two who had a stem cell transplant for acute myeloid leukemia, so the T cells may come from the graft donor. The CDR3 runs from the conserved cysteine through the conserved F or W. D genes are given only for firm matches. Only part of the rows carry a size: once, few, many, or a class if the clone is expanded.

j_gene	v_gene	d_gene	abundance	CDR3nt	CDR3aa
TRBJ1-5	TRBV5-5	TRBD1	-	TGTGCCAGCAGCTTGTGGGACAGGGAATTGGAACAGCCCCAGCATTTT	CASSLWDRELEQPQHF
TRBJ1-2	TRBV25-1	-	-	TGTGCCAGCAGTTCGAGGTCCCTATACTATGGCTACACCTTC	CASSSRSLYYGYTF
TRBJ1-2	TRBV20-1	-	many	TGCAGTGCTAGCGCGGTCCTCGGTGGGGTCGCCTATGGCTACACCTTC	CSASAVLGGVAYGYTF
TRBJ2-2	TRBV10-3	TRBD2	-	TGTGCCATCAGACCGGGACTACCCAACTACACCGGGGAGCTGTTTTTT	CAIRPGLPNYTGELFF
TRBJ1-1	TRBV20-1	TRBD1	many	TGCAGTGCTAGAGATTCGACAGGGGCGAACACTGAAGCTTTCTTT	CSARDSTGANTEAFF
TRBJ1-2	TRBV7-9	TRBD1	many	TGTGCCAGCAGCAAGTCGACAGGGGACTATGGCTACACCTTC	CASSKSTGDYGYTF
TRBJ2-2	TRBV15	-	many	TGTGCCACCAGCAGCAATCGGGGCGCCGGGGAGCTGTTTTTT	CATSSNRGAGELFF
TRBJ2-2	TRBV9	TRBD1	many	TGTGCCAGCAGCGCTAAGGGACAGCATCGCTCAATTAACACCGGGGAGCTGTTTTTT	CASSAKGQHRSINTGELFF
TRBJ1-1	TRBV6-5	-	-	TGTGCCAGCAGTTCCTATAAGGCGGGGGCCCGAAGCACTGAAGCTTTCTTT	CASSSYKAGARSTEAFF
TRBJ2-5	TRBV7-6	-	few	TGTGCCAGCAGCCGTGGGGGTTGGACCAAAGAGACCCAGTACTTC	CASSRGGWTKETQYF
TRBJ2-1	TRBV19	TRBD1	-	TGTGCCAGTAGTATAGGTGACAGGGAAAAGCATGAGCAGTTCTTC	CASSIGDREKHEQFF
TRBJ2-7	TRBV7-2	-	-	TGTGCCAGCAGACGGGGGCAGGGGGGCGACGAGCAGTACTTC	CASRRGQGGDEQYF
TRBJ2-1	TRBV20-1	-	many	TGCAGTGCTACGGGGACCGTGGACAATGAGCAGTTCTTC	CSATGTVDNEQFF
TRBJ2-4	TRBV7-2	-	many	TGTGCCAGCAGCTTAGTTGGGGCGAACGTCAAAAACATTCAGTACTTC	CASSLVGANVKNIQYF
TRBJ2-3	TRBV11-2	-	-	TGTGACAGCAGCTTAAAGCAGACCACAGATACGCAGTATTTT	CDSSLKQTTDTQYF
TRBJ2-1	TRBV15	-	once	TGTGCCACCAGCAGAGGGACAATCAGCAATGAGCAGTTCTTC	CATSRGTISNEQFF
TRBJ2-1	TRBV5-6	TRBD2	-	TGTGCCAGCAGTCACGCTAGCGGGGCGGGGAACTACAATGAGCAGTTCTTC	CASSHASGAGNYNEQFF
TRBJ1-4	TRBV30	TRBD1	-	TGTGCCTCCCCGGGACAGGGAAATGAAAAACTGTTTTTT	CASPGQGNEKLFF
TRBJ1-2	TRBV28	-	-	TGTGCCAGCAGTTTGGCCCTCGTAGACAGCTATGGCTACACCTTC	CASSLALVDSYGYTF
TRBJ2-7	TRBV7-9	-	-	TGTGCCAGCAGCTTAGTTCTGGGATCCTACGAGCAGTACTTC	CASSLVLGSYEQYF
TRBJ2-2	TRBV4-2	TRBD1	-	TGTGCCAGCAGCCTTCGGACAGGGGCCACCGGGGAGCTGTTTTTT	CASSLRTGATGELFF
TRBJ2-7	TRBV12-3/TRBV12-4	-	-	TGTGCCAGCACCCTGGGACACCACTCCTACGAGCAGTACTTC	CASTLGHHSYEQYF
TRBJ2-5	TRBV13	-	many	TGTGCCAGCAGCTTACGAAACGGGCTAGAGACCCAGTACTTC	CASSLRNGLETQYF
TRBJ2-1	TRBV7-2	-	-	TGTGCCAGCAGCCCGACCGGGATCCCCTCCTACAATGAGCAGTTCTTC	CASSPTGIPSYNEQFF
TRBJ2-7	TRBV7-9	-	-	TGTGCCAGCAGCTTAGGACAAACCTTCTACGAGCAGTACTTC	CASSLGQTFYEQYF
TRBJ2-1	TRBV5-4	TRBD2	few	TGTGCCAGCAGCTTGGAGGGACTAGCGTATAATGAGCAGTTCTTC	CASSLEGLAYNEQFF
TRBJ2-1	TRBV20-1	-	few	TGCAGTGCTATCCTTAGGACAATTTGGGATGAGCAGTTCTTC	CSAILRTIWDEQFF
TRBJ1-6	TRBV27	-	many	TGTGCCAGCAGTTTATCGTTTGGGAGTTATAATTCACCCCTCCACTTT	CASSLSFGSYNSPLHF
TRBJ2-5	TRBV20-1	-	few	TGCAGTGCTAGGTCCGGACTGCAAGAGACCCAGTACTTC	CSARSGLQETQYF
TRBJ1-2	TRBV6-9	-	-	TGTGCCAGCAGTATTTTTACCGGGGGGCAGGGCTACACCTTC	CASSIFTGGQGYTF
TRBJ1-5	TRBV6-2/TRBV6-3	-	-	TGTGCCAGCAGTAAGTGGGGGAATCAGCCCCAGCATTTT	CASSKWGNQPQHF
TRBJ2-7	TRBV7-2	-	few	TGTGCCAGCAGCTCCCCGCGGCCAGGTCCCACCTACGAGCAGTACTTC	CASSSPRPGPTYEQYF
TRBJ1-1	TRBV7-9	-	many	TGTGCCAGCAGCCCCCGACAGAACTTGGGCACTGAAGCTTTCTTT	CASSPRQNLGTEAFF
TRBJ2-7	TRBV6-5	-	-	TGTGCCAGCAGTTACGTTGCGGGGACCTCCTCCTACGAGCAGTACTTC	CASSYVAGTSSYEQYF
TRBJ2-5	TRBV12-3/TRBV12-4	-	-	TGTGCCAGCAGGGACGACAAGGCCCAAGAGACCCAGTACTTC	CASRDDKAQETQYF
TRBJ2-5	TRBV20-1	-	many	TGCAGTGCTAGGTTCAGGGCCGGGGAGACCCAGTACTTC	CSARFRAGETQYF
TRBJ1-2	TRBV12-3/TRBV12-4	TRBD1	-	TGTGCCAGCACCGACAGGGAAGGAGATGGCTACACCTTC	CASTDREGDGYTF
TRBJ2-6	TRBV7-9	-	few	TGTGCCAGCAGCTTAGGTTCTCGGGCGTCTGGGGCCAACGTCCTGACTTTC	CASSLGSRASGANVLTF
TRBJ1-6	TRBV11-2	TRBD1	many	TGTGCCAGCAGCTTAGGAGGGACAGGGAGCAGCTCCTATAATTCACCCCTCCACTTT	CASSLGGTGSSSYNSPLHF
TRBJ1-6	TRBV6-5	-	-	TGTGCCAGCAGTTACGCAGGGACCTATAATTCACCCCTCCACTTT	CASSYAGTYNSPLHF
TRBJ2-1	TRBV5-1	-	-	TGCGCCAGCAGCGCAACGAATTACAATGAGCAGTTCTTC	CASSATNYNEQFF
TRBJ2-2	TRBV10-2	TRBD2	many	TGCGCCAGCAGGGCGGGGGGGCATAACACCGGGGAGCTGTTTTTT	CASRAGGHNTGELFF
TRBJ1-5	TRBV4-2	-	many	TGTGCCAGCAGCCACAGCCGGGACACCACCCTTAGCAATCAGCCCCAGCATTTT	CASSHSRDTTLSNQPQHF
TRBJ2-3	TRBV7-3	-	few	TGTGCCAGCAGCTTAACGTCAGTAAGCACAGATACGCAGTATTTT	CASSLTSVSTDTQYF
TRBJ2-5	TRBV20-1	TRBD2	-	TGCAGTGCTAGGGGTTTGGGACTACAAGAGACCCAGTACTTC	CSARGLGLQETQYF
TRBJ2-5	TRBV20-1	TRBD2	many	TGCAGCGGCGGGGGGCTGACCCAGTACTTC	CSGGGLTQYF